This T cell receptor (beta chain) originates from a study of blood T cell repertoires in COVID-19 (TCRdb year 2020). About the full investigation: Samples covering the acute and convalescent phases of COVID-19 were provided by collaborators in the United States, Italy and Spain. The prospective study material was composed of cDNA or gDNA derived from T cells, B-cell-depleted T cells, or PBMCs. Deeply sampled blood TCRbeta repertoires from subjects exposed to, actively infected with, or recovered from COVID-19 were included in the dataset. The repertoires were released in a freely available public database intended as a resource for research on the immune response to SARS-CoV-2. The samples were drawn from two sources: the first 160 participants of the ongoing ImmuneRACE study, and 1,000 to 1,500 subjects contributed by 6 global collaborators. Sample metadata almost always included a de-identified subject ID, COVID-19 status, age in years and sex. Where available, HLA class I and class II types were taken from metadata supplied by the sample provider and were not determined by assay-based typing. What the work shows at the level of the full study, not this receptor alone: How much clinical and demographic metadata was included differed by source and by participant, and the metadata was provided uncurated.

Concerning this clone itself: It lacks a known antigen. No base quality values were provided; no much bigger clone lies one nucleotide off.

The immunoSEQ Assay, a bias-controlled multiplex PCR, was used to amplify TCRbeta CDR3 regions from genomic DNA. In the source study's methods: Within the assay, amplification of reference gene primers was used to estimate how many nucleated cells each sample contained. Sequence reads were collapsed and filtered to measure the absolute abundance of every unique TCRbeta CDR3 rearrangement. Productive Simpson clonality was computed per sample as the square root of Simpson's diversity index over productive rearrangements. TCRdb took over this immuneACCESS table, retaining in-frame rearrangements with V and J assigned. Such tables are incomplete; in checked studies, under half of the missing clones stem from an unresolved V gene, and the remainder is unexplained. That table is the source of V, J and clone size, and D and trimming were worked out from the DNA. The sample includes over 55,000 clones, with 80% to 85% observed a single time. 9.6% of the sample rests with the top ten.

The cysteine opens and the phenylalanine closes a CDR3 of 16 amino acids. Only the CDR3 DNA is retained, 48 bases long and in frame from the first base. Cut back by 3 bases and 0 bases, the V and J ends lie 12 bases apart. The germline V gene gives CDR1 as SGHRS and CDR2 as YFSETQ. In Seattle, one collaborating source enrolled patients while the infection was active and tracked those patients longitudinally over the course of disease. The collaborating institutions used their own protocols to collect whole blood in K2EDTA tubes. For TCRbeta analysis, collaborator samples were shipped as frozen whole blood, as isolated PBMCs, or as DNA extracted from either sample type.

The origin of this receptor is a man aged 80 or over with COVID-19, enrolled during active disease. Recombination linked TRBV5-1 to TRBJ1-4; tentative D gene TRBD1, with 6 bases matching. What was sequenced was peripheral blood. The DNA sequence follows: TGCGCCAGCAGCTCGCAAGGGGGAGCAACTAATGAAAAACTGTTTTTT. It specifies CASSSQGGATNEKLFF.